The 23 T cell receptor beta chains in this list originate from one sample, sequenced in a study of long-term antiretroviral therapy in people with HIV. With survey level as its setting, the immunoSEQ assay was v3.0. Only in-frame clones appear in the TCRdb table, and some are missing; sequencing was by immunoSEQ multiplex PCR. Here the sample spans tens of thousands of clones, approximately 85% being singletons. The material was unsorted PBMCs, obtained 1.5 years after starting antiretroviral therapy. The receptors originated from a man aged 25 to 40 with HIV.

This rearrangement joins TRBV30 to TRBJ2-2; no firm D call. Trimming cost V 0 bases and J 0 bases, with 5 bases left between them. The CDR3 contains 14 residues. Germline assignment: CDR1 GTSNPN and CDR2 SVGIG (reference sequence). CDR3 amino acids: CAWSVGSNTGELFF. The CDR3 DNA sequence: TGTGCCTGGAGTGTAGGGTCGAACACCGGGGAGCTGTTTTTT. Full variable domain (outside the CDR3, taken from reference TRBV30 and TRBJ2-2): SQTIHQWPATLVQPVGSPLSLECTVEGTSNPNLYWYRQAAGRGLQLLFYSVGIGQISSEVPQNLSASRPQDRQFILSSKKLLLSDSGFYLCAWSVGSNTGELFFGEGSRLTVL.

The V call is TRBV2, the J call TRBJ1-1; possibly TRBD1 for D (5 bases). Germline loops: CDR1 SNHLY, CDR2 FYNNEI. Trimming cost V 8 bases and J 2 bases, with 12 bases left between them. The CDR3 has 13 amino acids. The CDR3 loop is CASGVGPNTEAFF. The CDR3 nucleotides are TGTGCCAGCGGGGTGGGGCCTAACACTGAAGCTTTCTTT.

The chain recombines TRBV5-5 with TRBJ1-2, with D perhaps TRBD1 (5 bases). The CDR3 is made up of 16 amino acids. Between the trimmed V and J ends, which lost 4 bases and 0 bases, there was a span of 16 bases. Germline-derived CDR1 and CDR2 are SGHKS and YYEKEE (reference sequence). The CDR3 DNA sequence: TGTGCCAGCAGCGCGGGGCTACGGGCTTCTAACTATGGCTACACCTTC. Protein product: CASSAGLRASNYGYTF.

The chain is built from TRBV30 and TRBJ2-5, with D maybe TRBD2 (5 bases). Germline CDR1 reads GTSNPN; CDR2 reads SVGIG (reference sequence). The CDR3 is made up of 14 amino acids. V lost 1 base to trimming and J lost 2 bases, with 11 bases between them. CDR3 in DNA: TGTGCCTGGAGTGACCCCCCGGGGCAAGAGACCCAGTACTTC. Amino acids: CAWSDPPGQETQYF.

The chain has TRBV4-1 and TRBJ1-4, with a tentative D call TRBD1 (5 bases). Deletions cut 5 bases from V and 6 bases from J, with 13 bases between. The germline CDR1 and CDR2 sequences are MGHRA and YSYEKL. The CDR3 has 14 residues. CDR3 DNA sequence: TGCGCCAGCAGCTCCCCAGCCAGGGATGAAAAACTGTTTTTT. Its protein is CASSSPARDEKLFF.

This sequence joins TRBV7-3 and TRBJ1-6; D is uncertain. Trimming shortened V by 5 bases and J by 3 bases, and 5 bases separated the two germline ends. This CDR3 is 13 amino acids long. The germline V gene has CDR1 SGHTA and CDR2 FQGTGA. CDR3 amino acids: CASSAFYNSPLHF. The CDR3 region has the DNA TGTGCCAGCAGCGCCTTCTATAATTCACCCCTCCACTTT.

The genes are TRBV2 and TRBJ2-1; TRBD2 aligns across 10 bases. Germline V CDR1 and CDR2: SNHLY, FYNNEI. This CDR3 has 17 residues. The junction had 9 bases not matched to a gene; V was cut back by 4 bases and J by 3 bases. CDR3 protein: CASSAPSGRPSYNEQFF. CDR3 coding DNA: TGTGCCAGCAGTGCTCCTAGCGGGAGACCGAGCTACAATGAGCAGTTCTTC.

The gene calls are TRBV2 and TRBJ2-2; no clear D gene. Germline V gene data show CDR1 as SNHLY and CDR2 as FYNNEI. V lost 2 bases, J lost 2 bases, and 3 bases lay in between. The CDR3 contains 13 residues. In nucleotides, the CDR3 is TGTGCCAGCAGTGAAAGTAACACCGGGGAGCTGTTTTTT. This sequence encodes CASSESNTGELFF.

The chain combines TRBV7-2 with TRBJ1-4, with D possibly being TRBD1 (5 bases). The V and J ends lost 5 bases and 4 bases respectively, with 11 bases between them. The CDR3 has 14 residues. Germline CDR1 SGHTA, CDR2 FQGNSA. The CDR3 bases are TGTGCCAGCAGCCAGGACACGTTTAATGAAAAACTGTTTTTT. It yields the protein CASSQDTFNEKLFF. Supplemented by reference TRBV7-2 and TRBJ1-4, the full variable domain reads GAGVSQSPSNKVTEKGKDVELRCDPISGHTALYWYRQSLGQGLEFLIYFQGNSAPDKSGLPSDRFSAERTGGSVSTLTIQRTQQEDSAVYLCASSQDTFNEKLFFGSGTQLSVL.

This chain uses TRBV7-6 with TRBJ1-2; TRBD1 matches at 9 bases. This CDR3 has 14 residues. CDR1 and CDR2 (germline): SGHVS, FNYEAQ. V lost 1 base and J lost 3; bases outside the gene matches: 0. The DNA for the CDR3 is TGTGCCAGCAGCTTAGACAGGGGGCACTATGGCTACACCTTC. This encodes CASSLDRGHYGYTF.

This clone occurred a few times. The genes are TRBV10-3 and TRBJ2-7; possibly TRBD2 for D (6 bases). Germline CDR1 is ENHRY and CDR2 is SYGVKD. The CDR3 sequence is 16 residues long. Trimming took 0 bases from V and 4 from J, leaving 16 bases between them. The CDR3 reads CAISESGGAAEYEQYF. CDR3 bases: TGTGCCATCAGTGAGTCGGGAGGAGCGGCGGAATACGAGCAGTACTTC.

This chain joins TRBV6-5 and TRBJ1-1; D not resolved. Trimming removed 2 bases from V and 4 bases from J, with 8 bases in between. Germline assignment: CDR1 MNHEY and CDR2 SVGAGI. This CDR3 has 13 residues. This chain's CDR3 is CASSYHSSTEAFF. The CDR3 region has the DNA TGTGCCAGCAGTTACCACAGCTCCACTGAAGCTTTCTTT.

J is TRBJ2-6 and V is TRBV28; D remains unclear. V was pared by 2 bases and J by 2 bases, with 10 bases between. The CDR3 is made up of 16 amino acids. The germline gives CDR1 MDHEN, CDR2 SYDVKM. The CDR3 DNA sequence: TGTGCCAGCAGTTTAGCCGGGTTCGCTGGGGCCAACGTCCTGACTTTC. Its protein is CASSLAGFAGANVLTF.

The rearrangement links TRBV6-5 to TRBJ1-2, with D possibly matching TRBD1 (6 bases). Trimming stripped 5 bases from V and 2 bases from J, with 12 bases between. Germline V lookup: CDR1 MNHEY, CDR2 SVGAGI. This CDR3 comprises 14 residues. The CDR3 reads CASSRNGQNYGYTF. Here the CDR3 DNA reads TGTGCCAGCAGTAGAAATGGACAGAACTATGGCTACACCTTC.

V usage is TRBV4-3 and J usage is TRBJ2-2; 7 nucleotides line up with TRBD1. V shed 0 bases, J shed 5 bases, and the junction held 3 bases outside the gene matches. The CDR3 totals 15 residues. Germline V gene data show CDR1 as LGHNA and CDR2 as YSLEER. The CDR3 sequence is CASSQEQGRTGELFF. The CDR3 coding sequence is TGCGCCAGCAGCCAAGAACAGGGGCGAACCGGGGAGCTGTTTTTT.

The chain has TRBV10-3 and TRBJ2-7; D could derive from TRBD1 or TRBD2 (5 bases each). The CDR3 has 14 amino acids. Germline loops: CDR1 ENHRY, CDR2 SYGVKD. V shed 3 bases and J shed 3 bases, with 12 bases lying between them. The CDR3: CAISDPGRGYEQYF. For the CDR3, the DNA is TGTGCCATCAGTGACCCGGGACGAGGCTACGAGCAGTACTTC.

The chain couples TRBV30 to TRBJ2-1; 7 nucleotides agree with TRBD2. CDR3 length: 13 residues. The junction had 7 bases not matched to a gene; V was cut back by 7 bases and J by 4 bases. The V gene's germline CDR1 is GTSNPN and CDR2 SVGIG (reference sequence). CDR3 nucleotides: TGTGCCTCCCCGCTAGCGGAGTACAATGAGCAGTTCTTC. Its translation is CASPLAEYNEQFF.

The table lists this clone with a few counts. The V gene is TRBV29-1, the J gene TRBJ1-5; a weak D match, TRBD1 (6 bases). The CDR3 runs 14 residues. The germline V gene has CDR1 SQVTM and CDR2 ANQGSEA. V was trimmed by 4 bases and J by 5 bases, leaving 15 bases between them. CDR3 sequence: CSVGEQGLDQPQHF. As DNA, the CDR3 is TGCAGCGTTGGGGAACAGGGACTTGATCAGCCCCAGCATTTT. Looking up the rest from reference TRBV29-1 and TRBJ1-5 gives the full variable domain: SAVISQKPSRDICQRGTSLTIQCQVDSQVTMMFWYRQQPGQSLTLIATANQGSEATYESGFVIDKFPISRPNLTFSTLTVSNMSPEDSSIYLCSVGEQGLDQPQHFGDGTRLSIL.

The CDR3 DNA reads as TGTGCCAGCAGCTTAGCGGGACAGGTCAATGAAAAACTGTTTTTT. Its protein is CASSLAGQVNEKLFF. V gene TRBV7-6 combines with J gene TRBJ1-4, with 8 positions matching TRBD1. CDR3 length: 15 amino acids. Germline assignment: CDR1 SGHVS and CDR2 FNYEAQ. The V and J ends lost 0 bases and 5 bases, in that order; junction bases with no gene match: 2. Drawing the rest from reference TRBV7-6 and TRBJ1-4, the complete variable domain is GAGVSQSPRYKVTKRGQDVALRCDPISGHVSLYWYRQALGQGPEFLTYFNYEAQQDKSGLPNDRFSAERPEGSISTLTIQRTEQRDSAMYRCASSLAGQVNEKLFFGSGTQLSVL.

The chain is built from TRBV27 and TRBJ2-2; TRBD2 matches 7 bases. This CDR3 spans 15 amino acids. CDR1 is MNHEY, CDR2 SMNVEV, per germline (reference sequence). The J segment lost 6 bases and the V segment lost 0 bases, leaving 4 bases of the junction unmatched. CDR3 sequence: CASSLSGTNPGELFF. The DNA of the CDR3 is TGTGCCAGCAGTTTATCGGGGACTAATCCCGGGGAGCTGTTTTTT.

J is TRBJ1-1 and V is TRBV29-1; D not resolved. The V gene's germline CDR1 is SQVTM and CDR2 ANQGSEA. The CDR3 length is 10 residues. V was shortened by 4 bases and J by 5 bases, with 5 bases between the two germline ends. The CDR3 loop reads CSVGGTEAFF. CDR3 bases: TGCAGCGTTGGGGGTACTGAAGCTTTCTTT.

This chain links TRBV2 with TRBJ1-5; D gene unclear. V shed 1 base and J shed 3 bases, with 13 bases lying between them. The V gene's germline CDR1 is SNHLY and CDR2 FYNNEI. CDR3 size: 16 residues. For the CDR3, the DNA is TGTGCCAGCAGTGAAGGGGTCATAGGGTCCAATCAGCCCCAGCATTTT. This codes for CASSEGVIGSNQPQHF. The full variable domain, its missing parts supplied by reference TRBV2 and TRBJ1-5, is EPEVTQTPSHQVTQMGQEVILRCVPISNHLYFYWYRQILGQKVEFLVSFYNNEISEKSEIFDDQFSVERPDGSNFTLKIRSTKLEDSAMYFCASSEGVIGSNQPQHFGDGTRLSIL.

This chain joins TRBV28 and TRBJ2-1, with 8 bases matching TRBD2. Germline loops: CDR1 MDHEN, CDR2 SYDVKM. The CDR3 runs 14 residues. V was clipped by 8 bases and J by 0 bases; unmatched bases: 3. This chain's CDR3 is CASQSGSSYNEQFF. The CDR3 region has the DNA TGTGCCAGCCAAAGCGGGAGCTCCTACAATGAGCAGTTCTTC. The full variable domain, in which reference TRBV28 and TRBJ2-1 provide the parts outside the CDR3, is DVKVTQSSRYLVKRTGEKVFLECVQDMDHENMFWYRQDPGLGLRLIYFSYDVKMKEKGDIPEGYSVSREKKERFSLILESASTNQTSMYLCASQSGSSYNEQFFGPGTRLTVL.